These 20 T cell receptor beta chains share one sample of origin, sequenced in a study of blood T cell repertoires in COVID-19. Generated by immunoSEQ multiplex PCR, the TCRdb table keeps only in-frame clones and is missing some. The sample contains hundreds of thousands of clones, 87% of which appear only once. Sample: peripheral blood. These receptors were collected from a woman aged 55-69 years with COVID-19, enrolled during active disease.

This chain connects TRBV6-5 to TRBJ1-1, with 9 bases identical to TRBD1. Per the germline V gene, CDR1 is MNHEY and CDR2 is SVGAGI. J lost 2 bases, V lost 7 bases, and 8 bases had no gene match. The CDR3 is made up of 15 amino acids. The chain's CDR3 is CASTSTGGSNTEAFF. CDR3 nucleotides: TGTGCCAGCACTTCCACAGGGGGCTCCAACACTGAAGCTTTCTTT.

The chain combines TRBV27 with TRBJ2-1; D may be TRBD2 (5 bases). This CDR3 has 14 residues. Trimming took off 4 bases at V and 7 bases at J, with 14 bases between the two ends. Germline CDR1 and CDR2: MNHEY and SMNVEV (reference sequence). In DNA, the CDR3 is TGTGCCAGCAGTTCACTCCGGGATAAAAATGAGCAGTTCTTC. It codes for CASSSLRDKNEQFF.

The chain links TRBV5-1 to TRBJ1-2; possible D gene TRBD1, 5 bases. CDR1 and CDR2 (germline): SGHRS, YFSETQ. V lost 4 bases to trimming and J lost 0 bases, with 13 bases between them. CDR3 length: 15 residues. The CDR3 loop reads CASSQGTDSNYGYTF. CDR3 nucleotides: TGCGCCAGCAGCCAAGGGACTGACTCTAACTATGGCTACACCTTC.

This chain links TRBV18 with TRBJ1-1; perhaps TRBD1 as D (5 bases). The germline V gene encodes CDR1 KGHSH and CDR2 LQKENI. V was trimmed by 5 bases and J by 1 base, leaving 14 bases between them. This CDR3 contains 15 residues. DNA for the CDR3: TGTGCCAGCTCAGCTCAATCAGGACAGAACACTGAAGCTTTCTTT. Its protein is CASSAQSGQNTEAFF.

This chain uses TRBV6-5 with TRBJ1-3; no reliable D call. The length of the CDR3 is 15 residues. V dropped 5 bases and J dropped 3 bases, with 14 bases sitting between them. Germline V lookup: CDR1 MNHEY, CDR2 SVGAGI. In nucleotides, the CDR3 is TGTGCCAGCAGTCAATCCGGTACTGGTGGAAACACCATATATTTT. Translation: CASSQSGTGGNTIYF.

This CDR3 is CASSPRGGEQYF. The DNA of the CDR3 is TGTGCCAGCAGCCCCAGGGGTGGCGAGCAGTACTTC. The V gene is TRBV4-2, the J gene TRBJ2-7; possible D gene TRBD1, 6 bases. This CDR3 contains 12 residues. Per the germline V gene, CDR1 is LGHNA and CDR2 is YNFKEQ. Trimming stripped 4 bases from V and 6 bases from J, with 10 bases between.

V usage is TRBV19 and J usage is TRBJ1-3; a weak D match, TRBD1 (5 bases). The CDR3 spans 16 residues. V lost 3 bases, J lost 0 bases, and 12 bases lay in between. CDR1 and CDR2 (germline): LNHDA, SQIVND (reference sequence). CDR3 in amino acids: CASSIRDSNSGNTIYF. CDR3 coding DNA: TGTGCCAGTAGTATCAGAGACAGCAACTCTGGAAACACCATATATTTT. Drawing the rest from reference TRBV19 and TRBJ1-3, the complete variable domain is DGGITQSPKYLFRKEGQNVTLSCEQNLNHDAMYWYRQDPGQGLRLIYYSQIVNDFQKGDIAEGYSVSREKKESFPLTVTSAQKNPTAFYLCASSIRDSNSGNTIYFGEGSWLTVV.

The V and J genes are TRBV6-5 and TRBJ1-6; tentatively, D is TRBD1 (5 bases). Trimming removed 4 bases at V and 4 bases at J, with 11 bases between. The germline gives CDR1 MNHEY, CDR2 SVGAGI. The CDR3 is 15 amino acids. This CDR3 is CASSFLGGYNSPLHF. Here the CDR3 DNA reads TGTGCCAGCAGTTTCCTGGGGGGGTATAATTCACCCCTCCACTTT.

A remark on this clone: Other nucleotide sequences from this sample produce the same CDR3. The chain has TRBV18 and TRBJ1-4; 7 bases match TRBD1. The CDR3 runs 14 residues. The J segment lost 8 bases and the V segment lost 2 bases, leaving 5 bases of the junction unmatched. Per the germline V gene, CDR1 is KGHSH and CDR2 is LQKENI. Here the CDR3 DNA reads TGTGCCAGCTCACCAAGACAGGGCGGAGAAAAACTGTTTTTT. This codes for CASSPRQGGEKLFF.

V gene TRBV6-4 combines with J gene TRBJ2-1; maybe TRBD2 (6 bases). The CDR3 has 15 residues. Germline assignment: CDR1 MRHNA and CDR2 SNTAGT. V was clipped by 2 bases and J by 6 bases, with 14 bases between them. CDR3 nucleotide sequence: TGTGCCAGCAGTGACGGCCCTCGCGGGGTCAATGAGCAGTTCTTC. The encoded protein is CASSDGPRGVNEQFF.

The chain carries TRBV9 and TRBJ1-3; no reliable D call. Trimming pared 4 bases from V and 1 base from J, leaving 15 bases between. The germline CDR1 and CDR2 sequences are SGDLS and YYNGEE. The CDR3 sequence is 16 residues long. The CDR3, as DNA: TGTGCCAGCAGCAGATTAACGGGGAGGTCTGGAAACACCATATATTTT. Amino acid sequence: CASSRLTGRSGNTIYF. Full variable domain (outside the CDR3, taken from reference TRBV9 and TRBJ1-3): DSGVTQTPKHLITATGQRVTLRCSPRSGDLSVYWYQQSLDQGLQFLIQYYNGEERAKGNILERFSAQQFPDLHSELNLSSLELGDSALYFCASSRLTGRSGNTIYFGEGSWLTVV.

The chain is built from TRBV11-3 and TRBJ2-7; TRBD1 matches at 12 bases. V lost 4 bases to trimming and J lost 5 bases; unmatched junction nucleotides: 3. The CDR3 consists of 14 residues. Germline V gives CDR1 SGHNT, CDR2 YENEEA. The CDR3 region is CASSSRDRGHEQYF. CDR3 nucleotides: TGTGCCAGCAGCTCCCGGGACAGGGGGCACGAGCAGTACTTC.

The V gene is TRBV18, the J gene TRBJ1-5; no clear D. The germline V and J ends were trimmed by 6 bases and 0 bases, with 9 bases remaining between them. Germline-derived CDR1 and CDR2 are KGHSH and LQKENI. The CDR3 has 14 residues. The chain's CDR3 is CASSPGPSNQPQHF. CDR3 nucleotides: TGTGCCAGCTCTCCGGGTCCTAGCAATCAGCCCCAGCATTTT.

This rearrangement joins TRBV5-1 to TRBJ1-1, with D possibly matching TRBD1 (6 bases). CDR1 is SGHRS, CDR2 YFSETQ, per germline. V was pared by 4 bases and J by 3 bases, with 7 bases between. The CDR3 is 12 amino acids. Written as DNA, the CDR3 is TGCGCCAGCAGCGGGACATACACTGAAGCTTTCTTT. It codes for CASSGTYTEAFF.

The rearrangement joins TRBV3-1 (or the pseudogene TRBV3-2) to TRBJ1-3; no reliable D call. There are 15 residues in the CDR3. V was trimmed by 4 bases and J by 0 bases, leaving 10 bases between them. Germline assignment: CDR1 LGHDT and CDR2 YNNKEL (reference sequence). CDR3 in amino acids: CASSPYTSSGNTIYF. In nucleotides, the CDR3 is TGTGCCAGCAGCCCGTACACCTCCTCTGGAAACACCATATATTTT.

The chain has TRBV19 and TRBJ1-1; tentative D call: TRBD1 (6 bases). Germline assignment: CDR1 LNHDA and CDR2 SQIVND (reference sequence). The CDR3 is 15 residues long. V shed 3 bases and J shed 5 bases, with 16 bases lying between them. The CDR3 loop reads CASSMGRGDSTEAFF. As DNA, the CDR3 is TGTGCCAGTAGTATGGGCAGGGGAGATAGTACTGAAGCTTTCTTT. The full variable domain, its missing parts supplied by reference TRBV19 and TRBJ1-1, is DGGITQSPKYLFRKEGQNVTLSCEQNLNHDAMYWYRQDPGQGLRLIYYSQIVNDFQKGDIAEGYSVSREKKESFPLTVTSAQKNPTAFYLCASSMGRGDSTEAFFGQGTRLTVV.

The J gene is TRBJ1-5, the V gene TRBV4-1; D remains unclear. Germline V gene data show CDR1 as MGHRA and CDR2 as YSYEKL. V dropped 0 bases and J dropped 4 bases, with 7 bases sitting between them. The CDR3 is 14 residues long. CDR3 sequence (DNA): TGCGCCAGCAGCCAAGACGGGGTAAATCAGCCCCAGCATTTT. It encodes CASSQDGVNQPQHF.

The V gene is TRBV18, the J gene TRBJ2-5; tentative D call: TRBD2 (6 bases). This CDR3 contains 15 residues. The ends were cut back, 3 bases at V and 4 bases at J, with 15 bases in the middle. From germline, CDR1 is KGHSH and CDR2 LQKENI. CDR3 bases: TGTGCCAGCTCACCTGAACTAGCAGGTCGAGAGACCCAGTACTTC. Translation gives CASSPELAGRETQYF.

The chain couples TRBV7-6 to TRBJ1-3; a weak D match, TRBD1 (5 bases). Germline-derived CDR1 and CDR2 are SGHVS and FNYEAQ. The CDR3 length is 17 residues. With 5 bases removed from V and 0 bases from J, the gap between germline ends came to 17 bases. CDR3 DNA: TGTGCCAGCAGCCGCTGGGGCGGTTCCGGCTCTGGAAACACCATATATTTT. The encoded protein is CASSRWGGSGSGNTIYF.

The J gene is TRBJ2-7, the V gene TRBV18; 7 nucleotides align to TRBD2. The CDR3 sequence is 13 residues long. The trim removed 2 bases at V and 6 bases at J, leaving 4 bases unmatched. Germline values: CDR1 KGHSH, CDR2 LQKENI. The CDR3 DNA follows: TGTGCCAGCTCACCAACGGGGGGTGGCGAGCAGTACTTC. This encodes CASSPTGGGEQYF.